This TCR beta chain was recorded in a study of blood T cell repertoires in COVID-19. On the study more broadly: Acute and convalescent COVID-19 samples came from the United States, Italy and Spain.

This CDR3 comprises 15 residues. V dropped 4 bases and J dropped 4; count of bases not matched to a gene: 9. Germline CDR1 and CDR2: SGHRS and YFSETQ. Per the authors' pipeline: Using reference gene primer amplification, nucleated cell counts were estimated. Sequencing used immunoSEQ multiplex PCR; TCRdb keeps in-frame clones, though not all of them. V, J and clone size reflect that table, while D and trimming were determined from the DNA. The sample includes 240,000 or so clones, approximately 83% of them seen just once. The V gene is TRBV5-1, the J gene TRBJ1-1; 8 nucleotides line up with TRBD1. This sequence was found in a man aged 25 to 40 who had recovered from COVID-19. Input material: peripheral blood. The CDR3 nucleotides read TGCGCCAGCAGCGGAATGACAGGGGTCGCCACTGAAGCTTTCTTT. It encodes CASSGMTGVATEAFF.